These 5 T cell receptor beta chains share one sample of origin, sequenced in a study of monozygotic twins with inflammatory bowel disease. TCRdb processed the 5' RACE reads again and assigns one entry to each CDR3 protein, with no DNA. The sample data list over 200,000 distinct CDR3 sequences. Source material: blood. These receptor sequences come from a human donor with ulcerative colitis or Crohn's disease, or a healthy co-twin of an affected twin (not recorded which).

The chain joins TRBV7-9 to TRBJ1-2. Per germline, CDR1 SEHNR and CDR2 FQNEAQ (reference sequence). The CDR3 loop spans 11 amino acids. The CDR3 is CASSLVGGYTF.

The chain links TRBV24-1 to TRBJ2-6; TCRdb gives TRBD1 as the D gene, but with no DNA this cannot be confirmed. The germline V gene encodes CDR1 KGHDR and CDR2 SFDVKD. This CDR3 is built from 13 residues. CDR3: CATTGSGANVLTF.

The chain combines TRBV4-1 with TRBJ2-1; TCRdb's D call of TRBD2 is untestable without DNA. In germline, CDR1 is MGHRA, CDR2 YSYEKL. This CDR3 is built from 14 residues. CDR3 sequence reads: CASSLGLAENEQFF.

This chain uses TRBV14 with TRBJ2-3; TCRdb's D call, TRBD2, is unchecked because there is no DNA. Germline CDR1 and CDR2: SGHDN and FVKESK. The length of the CDR3 is 15 residues. The CDR3 region is CASSQGEYHTDTQYF.

The chain carries TRBV12-3 or TRBV12-4 and TRBJ2-2; the TRBD1 assignment by TCRdb is unverifiable without DNA. CDR3 length: 15 amino acids. Here the CDR3 reads CASSFTEGNTGELFF.